The sequence of this T cell receptor beta chain was determined in a study of cytomegalovirus exposure and HLA in healthy donors. Study-wide results and limits: Three CMV-associated chains proved CMV antigen-specific in vitro. For most TCR sequences rarity was the rule, although some public TCRs occurred in many donors. Researchers reported from a later analysis that most CMV-associated TCR beta chains appeared HLA-restricted. According to the study, around 180 TCR beta chains were cytomegalovirus-associated.

13 Jbeta primers and 60 Vbeta primers were used for the PCR. The data were produced by immunoSEQ multiplex PCR, yet TCRdb's version contains in-frame clones alone and is incomplete. The table gives around 210,000 clones; the top ten clones make up about 1% of it. Germline V gene lookup returns CDR1 PRHDT and CDR2 FYEKMQ (reference sequence). CDR3 length: 19 amino acids. The V and J ends lost 0 bases and 0 bases, in that order; junction bases with no gene match: 11. A word on this clone: Its antigen is not known.

The rearrangement links TRBV13 to TRBJ2-1; 7 nucleotides agree with TRBD1. Sequenced sample: PBMCs. The source of this sequence is a woman in her twenties or thirties in good health and CMV-seropositive. CDR3: CASSLGRSGGVSSYNEQFF. CDR3 nucleotides: TGTGCCAGCAGCTTAGGCAGGTCAGGGGGTGTTAGCTCCTACAATGAGCAGTTCTTC.